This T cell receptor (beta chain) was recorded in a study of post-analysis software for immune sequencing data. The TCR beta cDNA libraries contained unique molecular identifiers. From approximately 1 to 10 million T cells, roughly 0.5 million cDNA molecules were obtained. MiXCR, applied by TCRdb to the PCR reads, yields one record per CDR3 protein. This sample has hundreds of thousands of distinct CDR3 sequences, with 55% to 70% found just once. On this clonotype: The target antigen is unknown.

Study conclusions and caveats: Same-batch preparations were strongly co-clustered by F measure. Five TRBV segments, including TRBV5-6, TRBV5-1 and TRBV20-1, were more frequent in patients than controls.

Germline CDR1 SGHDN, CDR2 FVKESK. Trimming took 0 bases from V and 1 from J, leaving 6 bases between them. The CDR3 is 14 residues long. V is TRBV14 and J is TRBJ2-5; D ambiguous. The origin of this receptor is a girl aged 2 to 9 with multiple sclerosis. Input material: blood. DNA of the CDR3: TGTGCCAGCAGCCAAGACTGGGTCCAAGAGACCCAGTACTTC. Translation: CASSQDWVQETQYF.